This T cell receptor beta chain was profiled in a study of blood T cells in healthy people across ages. Study results and caveats: Calculation of diversity from one million T cells yielded estimates considered to be underestimates. Higher diversity and more naive CD4+ cells were features of long-lived donors, compared to aged donors.

Notes on this clonotype: Its matching antigen is unknown.

A sample-barcoded 5' primer and a J-beta primer mix were used in a second PCR of about 7 to 12 cycles. MiXCR, applied by TCRdb to the 5' RACE reads, yields one record per CDR3 protein. The table shows around 780,000 distinct CDR3 sequences, with roughly 25% occurring only once. These data were also filed under a second study, of T cells of mothers and their children. That paper adds: A primer called M1S, used in the second PCR, added sample barcodes and 2-4 random nucleotides.

This clonotype originated in a boy between 10 and 17 years old in good health. The sequencing sample was made of blood.

CDR3 region: CTSSHGGDLKRVIWGYTF. The CDR3 nucleotides read TGCACCAGCAGCCACGGAGGGGACCTAAAGCGGGTTATTTGGGGCTACACCTTC. V gene TRBV1 combines with J gene TRBJ1-2. TRBV1 constitutes a pseudogene. The CDR3 has 18 amino acids.